This is a list of T cell receptor beta chains from one sample in a study of vaccination and CD4 T cells after COVID-19. Via MiXCR, TCRdb re-called the PCR reads, giving one row per CDR3 protein. The data hold about 25,000 distinct CDR3 sequences, with roughly 33% observed a single time. The antigens these receptors bind are not known. This specimen was CD4+ T cells from blood, cultured in vitro, taken about 7 months after SARS-CoV-2 vaccination. Every receptor here comes from a human donor who had recovered from COVID-19. CDR3s include the opening cysteine and the closing phenylalanine or tryptophan. Fields, in order: clone size, D gene, V gene, J gene, CDR3 DNA, CDR3 protein. The D gene is left open where the match is weak. Clone size appears in some rows only: once, few, many, or a class for an expanded clone.

>few|TRBD1|TRBV6-4|TRBJ2-1
TGTGCCAGCAGTGACTCGACAGGGCACAATGAGCAGTTCTTC
CASSDSTGHNEQFF
>.|.|TRBV10-3|TRBJ1-1
TGTGCCATCAGTGAGTCGAGGGGGGTGGTTGAAGCTTTCTTT
CAISESRGVVEAFF
>.|.|TRBV7-9|TRBJ2-4
TGTGCCAGCACCACGCGGGAAGGCATTCAGTACTTC
CASTTREGIQYF
>.|.|TRBV5-4|TRBJ2-7
TGTGCCAGCAGCTTGGAGGGACCGAGAAGCTCCTACGAGCAGTACTTC
CASSLEGPRSSYEQYF
>few|.|TRBV28|TRBJ1-6
TGTGCCAGCAGTCGAGTTGGTAATTCACCCCTCCACTTT
CASSRVGNSPLHF
>few|TRBD1|TRBV29-1|TRBJ1-1
TGCAGCGTTGACGGAGAGGTCGGACAGGGCATGAACACTGAAGCTTTCTTT
CSVDGEVGQGMNTEAFF
>few|TRBD1|TRBV2|TRBJ1-2
TGTGCCAGCAGGAGGACAGGGGGCAACTATGGCTACACCTTC
CASRRTGGNYGYTF
>few|TRBD2|TRBV7-9|TRBJ2-7
TGTGCCAGCAGCCAAAGACTAGCGGGAGGTTCCTACGAGCAGTACTTC
CASSQRLAGGSYEQYF
>.|TRBD1|TRBV7-9|TRBJ1-1
TGTGCCAGCAGCGACGACAGGGGAGTGAGCACTGAAGCTTTCTTT
CASSDDRGVSTEAFF
>few|.|TRBV28|TRBJ1-5
TGTGCCAGCACTAGATTTCGCAATCAGCCCCAGCATTTT
CASTRFRNQPQHF
>.|.|TRBV11-3|TRBJ2-5
TGTGCCAGCAGCTTAGGGGGAGGGGGCGTAGAGACCCAGTACTTC
CASSLGGGGVETQYF
>few|.|TRBV20-1|TRBJ1-5
TGCAGTGCTCCTGAGTTTCGGGATCCTAATCAGCCCCAGCATTTT
CSAPEFRDPNQPQHF
>few|.|TRBV7-8|TRBJ1-1
TGTGCCAGCAGCTTAATTGGCAGACAGGCTTTCTTT
CASSLIGRQAFF
>few|TRBD1|TRBV28|TRBJ1-5
TGTGCCAGCAGTGAGTACCTCTGGACAGGGAAGAGCAATCAGCCCCAGCATTTT
CASSEYLWTGKSNQPQHF
>once|.|TRBV27|TRBJ2-1
TGTGCCAGCAGTTCCAGGGACGGATACAATGAGCAGTTCTTC
CASSSRDGYNEQFF
>few|.|TRBV7-9|TRBJ2-1
TGTGCCAGCAGCTTAGCCACTGACAATGAGCAGTTCTTC
CASSLATDNEQFF
>.|.|TRBV7-8|TRBJ2-7
TGTGCCAGCAGCCGAACGCGGGGCTCCTACGAGCAGTACTTC
CASSRTRGSYEQYF
>.|TRBD2|TRBV24-1|TRBJ2-3
TGTGCCACCAGTGGGGGACGACTAGCGGTAGATACGCAGTATTTT
CATSGGRLAVDTQYF
>.|.|TRBV10-1|TRBJ1-1
TGCGCCAGCAGTACGGGGCGAGGGGACACTGAAGCTTTCTTT
CASSTGRGDTEAFF
>medium-sized|TRBD2|TRBV15|TRBJ2-7
TGTGCCACCAGCAGAGATCGGGAGGGGCCGGACGAGCAGTACTTC
CATSRDREGPDEQYF
>.|.|TRBV10-3|TRBJ2-1
TGTGCCATCAGGCTTCACAATGAGCAGTTCTTC
CAIRLHNEQFF
>.|TRBD2|TRBV24-1|TRBJ2-3
TGTGCCACCAGTCCTAGCGGGGTCACAGATACGCAGTATTTT
CATSPSGVTDTQYF
>few|TRBD2|TRBV6-9|TRBJ2-5
TGTGCCAGCATCCCACTAGCGGAGGGTAAAGAGACCCAGTACTTC
CASIPLAEGKETQYF
>.|.|TRBV2|TRBJ2-1
TGTGCCAGCAGGGAGCTCCGACTGCAGTTCTTC
CASRELRLQFF
>.|.|TRBV11-2|TRBJ2-5
TGTGCCAGCAGCTTACCCTTCAGAAGGGGCCAGACCCAGTACTTC
CASSLPFRRGQTQYF
>.|TRBD1|TRBV29-1|TRBJ2-5
TGCAGCGTTCTATCGGACAGGGCGAACCAAGAGACCCAGTACTTC
CSVLSDRANQETQYF
>few|TRBD2|TRBV27|TRBJ2-7
TGTGCCAGTAGAGAAGCGGGAGGGCAATCGCTTCAGTACTTC
CASREAGGQSLQYF
>few|TRBD1|TRBV28|TRBJ1-2
TGTGCCAGCAGGTTCGACAGGGGGCTGGGTGGCTACACCTTC
CASRFDRGLGGYTF
>.|.|TRBV6-1|TRBJ1-6
TGTGCCAGCAGTGATTTCGGCAAGAAGAATTCACCCCTCCACTTT
CASSDFGKKNSPLHF
>.|.|TRBV28|TRBJ1-5
TGTGCCAGCAGTTCCCCCACCGAAAATCAGCCCCAGCATTTT
CASSSPTENQPQHF
>once|.|TRBV10-3|TRBJ2-1
TGTGCCATCAGGTCGGACAATGAGCAGTTCTTC
CAIRSDNEQFF
>few|.|TRBV6-1|TRBJ1-1
TGTGCCAGCAGCCGATCGTTGATCACTGAAGCTTTCTTT
CASSRSLITEAFF
>few|.|TRBV10-3|TRBJ1-5
TGTGCCATCAGGGGACCGGATGAAGGTCAGCCCCAGCATTTT
CAIRGPDEGQPQHF
>.|.|TRBV15|TRBJ1-6
TGTGCCACCAGCAGAGAACAGACTCAGAGCTCCTATAATTCACCCCTCCACTTT
CATSREQTQSSYNSPLHF
>.|.|TRBV29-1|TRBJ1-5
TGCAGCGTGGAGGGACGGATCAATCAGCCCCAGCATTTT
CSVEGRINQPQHF
>few|.|TRBV6-1|TRBJ2-3
TGTGCCAGCACCCCTCGGGCAATTACAGATACGCAGTATTTT
CASTPRAITDTQYF
>.|TRBD1|TRBV20-1|TRBJ2-5
TGCAGTGCTTCGGGACAGAACCAAGAGACCCAGTACTTC
CSASGQNQETQYF
>few|TRBD2|TRBV6-2/TRBV6-3|TRBJ2-1
TGTGCCAGCAGCACCATAGCGGGCTACAATGAGCAGTTCTTC
CASSTIAGYNEQFF
>.|.|TRBV29-1|TRBJ2-4
TGCAGCGTTGCCCCACTAGCCGCAAACATTCAGTACTTC
CSVAPLAANIQYF
>.|.|TRBV7-9|TRBJ2-5
TGTGCCAGCGTCAGGAGGTTAGCAGGAGAGACCCAGTACTTC
CASVRRLAGETQYF
>.|.|TRBV28|TRBJ2-3
TGTGCCAGCAGTTTGAGGAAAGATACGCAGTATTTT
CASSLRKDTQYF
>few|.|TRBV20-1|TRBJ2-7
TGCAGTGCTACGATCCTGACGACTACCTACGAGCAGTATTTC
CSATILTTTYEQYF
>few|.|TRBV27|TRBJ1-6
TGTGCCAGCAGTTTTTTCGGGGGGAGATCACCCCTCCACTTT
CASSFFGGRSPLHF
>once|.|TRBV4-2|TRBJ2-7
TGTGCCAGCAGCCAAGTTCTCACAGGTCGGGACGTAAGGCAGTACTTC
CASSQVLTGRDVRQYF
>.|TRBD1|TRBV20-1|TRBJ2-2
TGCAGTGTTGGCCGGGACAGAGACACCGGGGAGCTGTTTTTT
CSVGRDRDTGELFF